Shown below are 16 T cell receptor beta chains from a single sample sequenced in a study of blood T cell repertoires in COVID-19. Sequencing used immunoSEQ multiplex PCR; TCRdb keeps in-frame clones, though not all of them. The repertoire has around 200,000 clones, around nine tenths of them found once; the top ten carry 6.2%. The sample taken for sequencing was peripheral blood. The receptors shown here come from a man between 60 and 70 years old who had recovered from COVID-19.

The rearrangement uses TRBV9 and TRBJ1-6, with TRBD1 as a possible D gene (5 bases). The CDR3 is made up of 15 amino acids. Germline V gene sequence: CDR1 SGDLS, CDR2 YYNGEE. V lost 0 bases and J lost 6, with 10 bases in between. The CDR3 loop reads CASSVVTEPNSPLHF. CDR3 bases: TGTGCCAGCAGCGTAGTGACAGAACCTAATTCACCCCTCCACTTT.

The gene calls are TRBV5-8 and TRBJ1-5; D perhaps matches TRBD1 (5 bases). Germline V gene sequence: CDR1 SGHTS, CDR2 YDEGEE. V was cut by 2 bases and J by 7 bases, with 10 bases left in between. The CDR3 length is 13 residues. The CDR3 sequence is CASSFGGDQPQHF. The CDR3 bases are TGTGCCAGCAGCTTTGGGGGGGACCAGCCCCAGCATTTT.

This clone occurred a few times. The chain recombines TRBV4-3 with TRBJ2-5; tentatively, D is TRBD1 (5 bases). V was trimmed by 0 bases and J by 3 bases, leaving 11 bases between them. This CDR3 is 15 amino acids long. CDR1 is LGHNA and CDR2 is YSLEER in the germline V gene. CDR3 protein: CASSQEWIGEETQYF. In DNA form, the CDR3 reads TGCGCCAGCAGCCAAGAATGGATAGGGGAAGAGACCCAGTACTTC.

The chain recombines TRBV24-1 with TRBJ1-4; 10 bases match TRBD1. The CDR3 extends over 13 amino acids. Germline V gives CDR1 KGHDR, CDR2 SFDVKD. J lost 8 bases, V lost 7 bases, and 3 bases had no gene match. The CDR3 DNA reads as TGTGCCACCAGCGACAGGGGGCAGGAAAAACTGTTTTTT. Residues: CATSDRGQEKLFF.

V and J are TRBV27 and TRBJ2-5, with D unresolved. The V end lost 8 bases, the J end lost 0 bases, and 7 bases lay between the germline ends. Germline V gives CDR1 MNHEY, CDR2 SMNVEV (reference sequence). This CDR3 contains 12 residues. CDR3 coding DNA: TGTGCCAGCTCTAAACACCAAGAGACCCAGTACTTC. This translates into CASSKHQETQYF.

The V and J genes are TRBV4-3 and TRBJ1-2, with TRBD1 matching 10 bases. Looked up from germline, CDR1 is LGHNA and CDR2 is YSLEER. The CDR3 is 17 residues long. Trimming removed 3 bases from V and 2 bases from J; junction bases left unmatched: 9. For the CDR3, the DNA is TGCGCCAGCAGCCACCAGACAGGGGGCCGGCTGAACTATGGCTACACCTTC. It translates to CASSHQTGGRLNYGYTF.

In DNA, the CDR3 is TGCGCCAGCAGTGAGGGACTTTACAATGAGCAGTTCTTC. Its protein is CASSEGLYNEQFF. V is TRBV10-1 and J is TRBJ2-1, with TRBD2 as a possible D gene (5 bases). The germline CDR1 and CDR2 sequences are WNHNN and SYGVQD (reference sequence). The ends were cut back, 2 bases at V and 4 bases at J, with 6 bases in the middle. This CDR3 has 13 residues.

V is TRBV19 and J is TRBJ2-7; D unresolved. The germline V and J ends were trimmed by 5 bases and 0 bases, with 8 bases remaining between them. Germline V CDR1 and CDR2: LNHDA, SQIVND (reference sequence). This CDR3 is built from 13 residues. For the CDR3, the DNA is TGTGCCAGTAGTCTCCCGAGCTCCTACGAGCAGTACTTC. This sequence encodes CASSLPSSYEQYF.

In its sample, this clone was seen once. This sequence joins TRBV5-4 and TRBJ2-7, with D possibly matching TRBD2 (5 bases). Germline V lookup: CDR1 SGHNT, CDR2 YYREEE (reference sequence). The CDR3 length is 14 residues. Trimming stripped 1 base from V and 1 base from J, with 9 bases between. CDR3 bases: TGTGCCAGCAGCTTGAAGACTAATTCCTACGAGCAGTACTTC. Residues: CASSLKTNSYEQYF.

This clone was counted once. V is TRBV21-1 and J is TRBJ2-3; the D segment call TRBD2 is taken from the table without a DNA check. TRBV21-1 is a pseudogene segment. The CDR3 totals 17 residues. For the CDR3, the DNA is TGTGCCAGCAGCCCCTCCCCGGCTAGCGGTAGCACAGATACGCAGTATTTT. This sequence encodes CASSPSPASGSTDTQYF.

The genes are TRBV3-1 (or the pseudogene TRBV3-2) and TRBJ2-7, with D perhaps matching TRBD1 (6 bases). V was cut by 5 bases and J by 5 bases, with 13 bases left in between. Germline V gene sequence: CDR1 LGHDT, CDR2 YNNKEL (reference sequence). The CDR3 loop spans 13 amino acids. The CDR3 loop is CASSYFNRDEQYF. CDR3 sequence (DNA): TGTGCCAGCAGCTACTTTAACAGGGACGAGCAGTACTTC.

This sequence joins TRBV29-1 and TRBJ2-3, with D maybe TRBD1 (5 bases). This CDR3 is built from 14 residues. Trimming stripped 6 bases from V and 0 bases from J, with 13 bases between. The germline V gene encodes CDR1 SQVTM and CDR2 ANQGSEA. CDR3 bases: TGCAGCGTGAAAGACAGACATAGCACAGATACGCAGTATTTT. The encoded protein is CSVKDRHSTDTQYF.

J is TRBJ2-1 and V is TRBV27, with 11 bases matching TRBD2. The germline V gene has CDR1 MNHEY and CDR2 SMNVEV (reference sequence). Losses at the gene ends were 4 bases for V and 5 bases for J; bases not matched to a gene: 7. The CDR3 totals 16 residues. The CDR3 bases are TGTGCCAGCAGTTCCCGACTAGCGGGGAGCCACAATGAGCAGTTCTTC. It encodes CASSSRLAGSHNEQFF.

CDR3 nucleotides: TGTGCCGCCGGGACAGGGTCGTTTTATGGCTACACCTTC. Its protein is CAAGTGSFYGYTF. V and J are TRBV30 and TRBJ1-2; 9 nucleotides match TRBD1. The V and J ends lost 8 bases and 5 bases, in that order; junction bases with no gene match: 9. Germline CDR1 and CDR2: GTSNPN and SVGIG (reference sequence). CDR3 size: 13 residues.

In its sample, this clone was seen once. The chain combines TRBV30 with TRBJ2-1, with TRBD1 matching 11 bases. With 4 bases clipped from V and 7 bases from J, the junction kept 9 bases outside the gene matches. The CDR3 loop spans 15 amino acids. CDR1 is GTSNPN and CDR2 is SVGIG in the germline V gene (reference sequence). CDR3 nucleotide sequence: TGTGCCTGGAATAGCCCGGGACAGGGGGGAAATGAGCAGTTCTTC. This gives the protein CAWNSPGQGGNEQFF.

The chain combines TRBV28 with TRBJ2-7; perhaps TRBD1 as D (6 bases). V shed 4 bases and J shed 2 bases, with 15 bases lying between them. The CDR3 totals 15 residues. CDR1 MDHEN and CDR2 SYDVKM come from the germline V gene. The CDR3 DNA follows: TGTGCCAGCAGTTCCTCCGGGACAAAAGCCTACGAGCAGTACTTC. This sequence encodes CASSSSGTKAYEQYF.